The 2 T cell receptor beta chains presented below share a single source sample, sequenced in a study of CD8+ T cells in alopecia areata. Extracted RNA was reverse transcribed, and the resulting cDNA served as sequencing template. Profiled with immunoSEQ multiplex PCR; TCRdb holds only in-frame clones, not every one. The sample has 270,000 or so clones; 58% are singletons. Regarding treatment: oral pan-JAK inhibitor, 5-10 mg twice daily. Sample: CD4+ T cells sorted from blood, taken at week 24, from a patient treated with tofacitinib. The source is a human donor with alopecia areata.

This sequence joins TRBV29-1 and TRBJ2-5; unclear D gene. Trimming removed 7 bases from V and 1 base from J, with 10 bases in between. Per germline, CDR1 SQVTM and CDR2 ANQGSEA. The CDR3 is made up of 12 amino acids. CDR3 coding DNA: TGCAGCGCCCGACCCTTCCAAGAGACCCAGTACTTC. It encodes CSARPFQETQYF. Full variable domain (rest looked up from reference TRBV29-1 and TRBJ2-5): SAVISQKPSRDICQRGTSLTIQCQVDSQVTMMFWYRQQPGQSLTLIATANQGSEATYESGFVIDKFPISRPNLTFSTLTVSNMSPEDSSIYLCSARPFQETQYFGPGTRLLVL.

This chain links TRBV28 with TRBJ2-7, with D possibly matching TRBD1 (6 bases). V was clipped by 5 bases and J by 6 bases, with 17 bases between them. CDR3 length equals 14 residues. Per the germline V gene, CDR1 is MDHEN and CDR2 is SYDVKM. For the CDR3, the DNA is TGTGCCAGCAGTGAACAGGGAATTTACGTCGAGCAGTACTTC. This encodes CASSEQGIYVEQYF.